This T cell receptor (beta chain) emerged from a study of T-cell reconstitution after alpha-beta-depleted transplantation in children. General study findings and limits: About two months after transplant, alpha-beta T cells reportedly came from several hundred expanded graft clones. The high TCRbeta diversity at day 60 in some patients came from surviving recipient T cells and thymic progenitors. T-cell counts and diversity at one year following transplant were attributed mainly to newly produced T cells.

About this clonotype: Its antigen is still unknown.

For TCRbeta, the library was prepared with unique molecular identifiers. A single record per CDR3 protein comes from TCRdb applying MiXCR to the PCR reads. The sample has about 540,000 distinct CDR3 sequences; 27% are singletons. The V and J ends lost 3 bases and 0 bases respectively, with 6 bases between them. The CDR3 length is 14 residues. The rearrangement links TRBV12-3 or TRBV12-4 to TRBJ1-5; the D is unclear. The sequence was collected from a boy in the first two years of life with Wiskott-Aldrich syndrome, due to receive a stem cell transplant. This specimen consisted of PBMCs, obtained before TCRalphabeta/CD19-depleted stem cell transplant. CDR3 nucleotides: TGTGCCAGCAGTTTTTCGTTTAGCAATCAGCCCCAGCATTTT. Protein product: CASSFSFSNQPQHF.